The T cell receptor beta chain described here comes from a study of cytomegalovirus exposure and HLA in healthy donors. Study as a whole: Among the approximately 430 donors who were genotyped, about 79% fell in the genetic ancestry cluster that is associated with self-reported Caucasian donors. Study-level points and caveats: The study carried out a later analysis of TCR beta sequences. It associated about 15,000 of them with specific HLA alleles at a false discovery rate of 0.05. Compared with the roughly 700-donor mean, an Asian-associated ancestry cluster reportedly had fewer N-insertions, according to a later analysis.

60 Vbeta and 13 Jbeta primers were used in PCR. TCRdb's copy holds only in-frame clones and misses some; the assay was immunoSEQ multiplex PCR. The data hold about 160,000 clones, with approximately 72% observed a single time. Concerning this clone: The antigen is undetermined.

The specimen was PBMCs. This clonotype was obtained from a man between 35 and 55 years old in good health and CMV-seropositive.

The chain's CDR3 is CASSVGVGQGGNEQFF. Written as DNA, the CDR3 is TGTGCCAGCAGCGTAGGGGTAGGACAGGGAGGGAATGAGCAGTTCTTC. The chain uses TRBV9 and TRBJ2-1; tentative D call: TRBD1 (8 bases). The CDR3 covers 16 residues. Trimming stripped 0 bases from V and 7 bases from J, with 17 bases between. Germline V gives CDR1 SGDLS, CDR2 YYNGEE.